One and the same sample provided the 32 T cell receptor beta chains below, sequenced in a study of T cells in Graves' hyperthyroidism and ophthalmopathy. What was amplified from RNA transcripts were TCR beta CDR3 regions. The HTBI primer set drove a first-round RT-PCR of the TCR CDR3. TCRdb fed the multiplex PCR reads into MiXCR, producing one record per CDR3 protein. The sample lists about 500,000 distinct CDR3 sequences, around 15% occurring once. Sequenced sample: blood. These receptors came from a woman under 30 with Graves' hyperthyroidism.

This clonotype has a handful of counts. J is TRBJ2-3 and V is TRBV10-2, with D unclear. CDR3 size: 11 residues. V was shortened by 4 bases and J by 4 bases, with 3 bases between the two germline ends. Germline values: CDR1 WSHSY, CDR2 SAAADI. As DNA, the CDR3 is TGCGCCAGCAGTGGGGCAGATACGCAGTATTTT. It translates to CASSGADTQYF.

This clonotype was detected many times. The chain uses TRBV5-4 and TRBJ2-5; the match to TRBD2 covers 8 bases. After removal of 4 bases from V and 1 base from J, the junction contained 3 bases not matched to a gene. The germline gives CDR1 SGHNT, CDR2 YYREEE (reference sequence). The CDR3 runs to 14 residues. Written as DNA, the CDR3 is TGTGCCAGCAGCCCGGGGGGGGTCCAAGAGACCCAGTACTTC. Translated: CASSPGGVQETQYF. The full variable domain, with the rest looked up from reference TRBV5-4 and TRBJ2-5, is ETGVTQSPTHLIKTRGQQVTLRCSSQSGHNTVSWYQQALGQGPQFIFQYYREEENGRGNFPPRFSGLQFPNYSSELNVNALELDDSALYLCASSPGGVQETQYFGPGTRLLVL.

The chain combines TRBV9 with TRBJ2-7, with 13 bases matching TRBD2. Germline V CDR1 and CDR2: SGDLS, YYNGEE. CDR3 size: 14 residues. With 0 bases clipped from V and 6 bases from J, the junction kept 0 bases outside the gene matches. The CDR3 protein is CASSVGTSGSEQYF. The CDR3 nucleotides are TGTGCCAGCAGCGTAGGGACTAGCGGGAGCGAGCAGTACTTC.

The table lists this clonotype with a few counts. The CDR3 region is CSARDWTSGRGDTQYF. CDR3 DNA: TGCAGTGCTAGAGACTGGACTAGCGGTAGAGGAGATACGCAGTATTTT. The chain recombines TRBV20-1 with TRBJ2-3, with 10 bases lining up with TRBD2. The germline V gene has CDR1 DFQATT and CDR2 SNEGSKA (reference sequence). Trimming took 0 bases from V and 5 from J; bases not matched to a gene: 8. This CDR3 region has 16 residues.

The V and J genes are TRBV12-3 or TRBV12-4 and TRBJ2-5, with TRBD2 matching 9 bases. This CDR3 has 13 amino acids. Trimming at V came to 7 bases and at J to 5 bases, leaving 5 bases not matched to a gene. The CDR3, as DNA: TGTGCCAGCACCCGCGGGAGGGCCGAGACCCAGTACTTC. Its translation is CASTRGRAETQYF.

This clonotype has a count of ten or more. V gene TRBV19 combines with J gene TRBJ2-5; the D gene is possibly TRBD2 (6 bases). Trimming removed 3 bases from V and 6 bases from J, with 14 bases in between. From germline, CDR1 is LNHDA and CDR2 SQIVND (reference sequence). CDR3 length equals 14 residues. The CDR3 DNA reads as TGTGCCAGTAGTATGGAGGCGGGAACGCAGACCCAGTACTTC. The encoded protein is CASSMEAGTQTQYF.

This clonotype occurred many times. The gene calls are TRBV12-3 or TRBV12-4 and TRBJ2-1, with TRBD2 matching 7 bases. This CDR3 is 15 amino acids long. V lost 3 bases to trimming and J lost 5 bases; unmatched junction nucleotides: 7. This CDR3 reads CASSFRAGVHNEQFF. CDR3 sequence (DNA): TGTGCCAGCAGTTTTAGGGCGGGAGTCCACAATGAGCAGTTCTTC.

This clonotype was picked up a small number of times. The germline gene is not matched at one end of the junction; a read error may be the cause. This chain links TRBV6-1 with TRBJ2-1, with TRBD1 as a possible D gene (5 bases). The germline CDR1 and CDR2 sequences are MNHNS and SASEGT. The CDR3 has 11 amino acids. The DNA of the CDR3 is TGTGGCAGCAGGGTAGGGAATGAGCAGTTCTTC. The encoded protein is CGSRVGNEQFF.

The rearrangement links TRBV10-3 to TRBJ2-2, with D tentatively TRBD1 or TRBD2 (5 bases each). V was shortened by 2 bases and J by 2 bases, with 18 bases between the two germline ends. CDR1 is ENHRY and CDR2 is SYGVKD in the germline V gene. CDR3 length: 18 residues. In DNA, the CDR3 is TGTGCCATCAGTGAGCCCCACCGGGGCGGGCCCAACACCGGGGAGCTGTTTTTT. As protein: CAISEPHRGGPNTGELFF.

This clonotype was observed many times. The CDR3 coding sequence is TGTGCCAGCATCGACGGACTAGCGGGGGCCGGGGAGCTGTTTTTT. This translates into CASIDGLAGAGELFF. This chain joins TRBV7-9 and TRBJ2-2; 13 bases line up with TRBD2. The junction had 5 bases not matched to a gene; V was cut back by 7 bases and J by 6 bases. The CDR3 runs 15 residues. Germline values: CDR1 SEHNR, CDR2 FQNEAQ (reference sequence).

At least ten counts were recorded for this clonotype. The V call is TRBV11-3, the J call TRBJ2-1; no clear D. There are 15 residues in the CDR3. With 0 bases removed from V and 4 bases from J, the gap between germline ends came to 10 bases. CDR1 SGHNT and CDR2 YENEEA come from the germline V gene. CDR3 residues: CASSLEGKRYNEQFF. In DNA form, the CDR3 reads TGTGCCAGCAGCTTAGAAGGGAAAAGGTACAATGAGCAGTTCTTC.

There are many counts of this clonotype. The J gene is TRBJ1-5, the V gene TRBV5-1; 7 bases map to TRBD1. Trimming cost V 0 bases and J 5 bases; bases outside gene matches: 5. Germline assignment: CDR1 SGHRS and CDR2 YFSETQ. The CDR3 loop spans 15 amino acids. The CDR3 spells CASSLGQGTDQPQHF. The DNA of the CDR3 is TGCGCCAGCAGCTTGGGACAGGGCACGGATCAGCCCCAGCATTTT.

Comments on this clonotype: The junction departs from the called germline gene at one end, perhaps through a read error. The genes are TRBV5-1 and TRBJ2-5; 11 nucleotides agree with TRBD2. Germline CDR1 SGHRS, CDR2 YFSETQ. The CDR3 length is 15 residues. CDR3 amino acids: CANSLGLADQETQYF. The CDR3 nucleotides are TGCGCCAACAGCTTGGGACTAGCGGACCAAGAGACCCAGTACTTC.

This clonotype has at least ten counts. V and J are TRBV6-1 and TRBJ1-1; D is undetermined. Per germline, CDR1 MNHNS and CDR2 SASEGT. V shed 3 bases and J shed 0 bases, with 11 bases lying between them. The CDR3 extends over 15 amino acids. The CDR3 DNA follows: TGTGCCAGCAGTGACCCCGGGAGACTGAACACTGAAGCTTTCTTT. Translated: CASSDPGRLNTEAFF.

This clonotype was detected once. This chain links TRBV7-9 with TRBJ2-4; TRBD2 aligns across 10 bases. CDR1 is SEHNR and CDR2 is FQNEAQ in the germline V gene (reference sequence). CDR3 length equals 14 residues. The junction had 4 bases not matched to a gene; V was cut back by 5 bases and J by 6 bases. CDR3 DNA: TGTGCCAGCAGCACGCGACTAGCGGGAAACATTCAGTACTTC. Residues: CASSTRLAGNIQYF.

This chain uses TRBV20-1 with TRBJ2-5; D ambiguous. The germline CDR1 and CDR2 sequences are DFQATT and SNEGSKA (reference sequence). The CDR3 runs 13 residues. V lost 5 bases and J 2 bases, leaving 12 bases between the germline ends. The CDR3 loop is CSAFLNVQETQYF. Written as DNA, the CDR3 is TGCAGTGCTTTCTTGAACGTACAAGAGACCCAGTACTTC.

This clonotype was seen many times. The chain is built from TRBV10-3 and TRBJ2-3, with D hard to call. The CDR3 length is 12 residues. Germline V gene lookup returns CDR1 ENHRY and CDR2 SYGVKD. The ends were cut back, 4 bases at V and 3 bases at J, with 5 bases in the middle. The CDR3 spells CAISAGTDTQYF. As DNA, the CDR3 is TGTGCCATCAGTGCGGGTACAGATACGCAGTATTTT.

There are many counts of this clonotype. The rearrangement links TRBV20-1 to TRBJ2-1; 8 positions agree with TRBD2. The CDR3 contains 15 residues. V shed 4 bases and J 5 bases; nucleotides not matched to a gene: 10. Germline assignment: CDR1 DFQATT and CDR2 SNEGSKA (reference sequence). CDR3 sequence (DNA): TGCAGTGCTACCACGAGCGGGGGATTCAACAATGAGCAGTTCTTC. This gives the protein CSATTSGGFNNEQFF.

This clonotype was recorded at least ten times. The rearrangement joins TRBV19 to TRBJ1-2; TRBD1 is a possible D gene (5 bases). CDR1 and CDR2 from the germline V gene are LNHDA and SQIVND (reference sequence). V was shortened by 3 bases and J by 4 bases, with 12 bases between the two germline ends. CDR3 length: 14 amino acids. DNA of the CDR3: TGTGCCAGTAGTATCAGGGAGTTTCCCTATGGCTACACCTTC. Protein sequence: CASSIREFPYGYTF.

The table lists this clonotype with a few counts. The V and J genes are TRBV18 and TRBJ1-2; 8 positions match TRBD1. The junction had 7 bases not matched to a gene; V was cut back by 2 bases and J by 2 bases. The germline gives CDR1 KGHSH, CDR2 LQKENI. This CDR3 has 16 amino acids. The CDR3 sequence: CASSPGFRDRNYGYTF. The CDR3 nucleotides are TGTGCCAGCTCACCAGGTTTTCGGGACAGGAACTATGGCTACACCTTC.

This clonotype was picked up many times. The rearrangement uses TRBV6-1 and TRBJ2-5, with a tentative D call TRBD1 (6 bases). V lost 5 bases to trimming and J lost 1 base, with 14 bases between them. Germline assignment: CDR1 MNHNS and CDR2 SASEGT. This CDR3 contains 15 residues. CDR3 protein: CASSITWDIQETQYF. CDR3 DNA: TGTGCCAGCAGTATTACCTGGGACATCCAAGAGACCCAGTACTTC.

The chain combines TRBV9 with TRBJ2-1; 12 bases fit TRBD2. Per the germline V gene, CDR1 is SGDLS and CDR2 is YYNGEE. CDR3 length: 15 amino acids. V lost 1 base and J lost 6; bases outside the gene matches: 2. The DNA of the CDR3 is TGTGCCAGCAGCGTACTAGCGGGAGGGGTCAATGAGCAGTTCTTC. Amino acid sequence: CASSVLAGGVNEQFF.

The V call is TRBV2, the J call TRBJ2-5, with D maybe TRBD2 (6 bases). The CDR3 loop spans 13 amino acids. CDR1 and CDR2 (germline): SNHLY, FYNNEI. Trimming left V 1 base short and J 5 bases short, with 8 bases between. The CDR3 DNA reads TGTGCCAGCAGTGAAGAACGGGGGGAGACCCAGTACTTC. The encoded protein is CASSEERGETQYF.

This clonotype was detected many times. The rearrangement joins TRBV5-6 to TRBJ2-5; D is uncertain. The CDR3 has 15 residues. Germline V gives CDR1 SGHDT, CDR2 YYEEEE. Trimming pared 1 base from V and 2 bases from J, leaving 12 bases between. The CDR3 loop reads CASSLFSRLQETQYF. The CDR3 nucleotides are TGTGCCAGCAGCTTGTTCTCTCGCTTACAAGAGACCCAGTACTTC.

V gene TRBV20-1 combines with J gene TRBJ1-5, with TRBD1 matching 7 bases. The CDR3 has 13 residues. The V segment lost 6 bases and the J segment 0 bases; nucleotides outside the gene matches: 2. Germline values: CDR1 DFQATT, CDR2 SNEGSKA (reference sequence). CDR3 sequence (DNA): TGCAGTGCCCCAGGGGGTAGCAATCAGCCCCAGCATTTT. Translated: CSAPGGSNQPQHF.

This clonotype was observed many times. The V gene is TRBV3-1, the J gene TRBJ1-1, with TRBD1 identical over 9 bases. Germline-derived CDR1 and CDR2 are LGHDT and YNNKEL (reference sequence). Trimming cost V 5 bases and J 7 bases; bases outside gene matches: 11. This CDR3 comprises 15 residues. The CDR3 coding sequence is TGTGCCAGCAGCACGCTACAGGGGGCGACGGGTGAAGCTTTCTTT. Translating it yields CASSTLQGATGEAFF.

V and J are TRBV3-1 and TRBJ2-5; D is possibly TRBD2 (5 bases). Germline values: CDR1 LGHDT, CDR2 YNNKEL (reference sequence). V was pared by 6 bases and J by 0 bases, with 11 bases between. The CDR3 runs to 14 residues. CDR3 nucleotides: TGTGCCAGCAGGTCCGGACTGAACCAAGAGACCCAGTACTTC. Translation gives CASRSGLNQETQYF.

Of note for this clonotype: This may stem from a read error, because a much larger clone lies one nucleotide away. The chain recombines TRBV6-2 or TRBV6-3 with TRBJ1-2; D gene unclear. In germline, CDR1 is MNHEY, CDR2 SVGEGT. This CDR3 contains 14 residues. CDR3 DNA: TGTGGCAGCAGTTACTCCAGAAACCAGGAGGGCTACACCTTC. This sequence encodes CGSSYSRNQEGYTF.

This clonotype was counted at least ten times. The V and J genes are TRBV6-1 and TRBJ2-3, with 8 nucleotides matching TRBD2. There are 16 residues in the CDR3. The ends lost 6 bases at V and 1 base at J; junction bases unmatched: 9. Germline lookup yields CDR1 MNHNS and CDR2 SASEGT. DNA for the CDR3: TGTGCCAGCAGGCTACGGGGGGGTCCGCGCACAGATACGCAGTATTTT. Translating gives CASRLRGGPRTDTQYF.

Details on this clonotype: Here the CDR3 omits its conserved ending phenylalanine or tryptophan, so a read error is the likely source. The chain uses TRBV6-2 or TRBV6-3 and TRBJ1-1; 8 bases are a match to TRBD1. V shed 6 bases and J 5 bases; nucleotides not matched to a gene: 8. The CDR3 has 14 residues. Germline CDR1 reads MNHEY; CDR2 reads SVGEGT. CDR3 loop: CASRTPGGPTEAFL. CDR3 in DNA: TGTGCCAGCAGAACGCCAGGGGGCCCAACTGAAGCTTTCCTT.

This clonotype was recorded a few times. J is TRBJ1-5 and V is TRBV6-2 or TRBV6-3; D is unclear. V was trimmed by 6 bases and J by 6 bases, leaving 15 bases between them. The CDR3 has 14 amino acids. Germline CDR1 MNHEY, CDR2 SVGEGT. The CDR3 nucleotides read TGTGCCAGCAGCCCCGCAGCCTATAGTCAGCCCCAGCATTTT. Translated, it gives CASSPAAYSQPQHF.

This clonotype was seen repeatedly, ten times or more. DNA for the CDR3: TGTGCCAGCAAGTTGGTAGCGGGGGTACGACCCACAGATACGCAGTATTTT. Translated: CASKLVAGVRPTDTQYF. The chain joins TRBV27 to TRBJ2-3; 9 bases agree with TRBD2. In germline, CDR1 is MNHEY, CDR2 SMNVEV (reference sequence). The length of the CDR3 is 17 residues. J lost 2 bases, V lost 7 bases, and 13 bases had no gene match.